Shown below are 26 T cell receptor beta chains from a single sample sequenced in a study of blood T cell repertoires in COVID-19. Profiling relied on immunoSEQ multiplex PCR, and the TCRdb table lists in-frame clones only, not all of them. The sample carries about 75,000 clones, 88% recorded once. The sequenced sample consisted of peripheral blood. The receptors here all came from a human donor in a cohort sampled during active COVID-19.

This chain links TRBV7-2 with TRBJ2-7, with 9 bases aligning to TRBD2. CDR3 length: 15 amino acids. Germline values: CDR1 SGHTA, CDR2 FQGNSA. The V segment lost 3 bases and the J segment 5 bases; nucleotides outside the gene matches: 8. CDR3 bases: TGTGCCAGCAGCTTCCCTAGCGGGATAGGCCACGAGCAGTACTTC. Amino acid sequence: CASSFPSGIGHEQYF.

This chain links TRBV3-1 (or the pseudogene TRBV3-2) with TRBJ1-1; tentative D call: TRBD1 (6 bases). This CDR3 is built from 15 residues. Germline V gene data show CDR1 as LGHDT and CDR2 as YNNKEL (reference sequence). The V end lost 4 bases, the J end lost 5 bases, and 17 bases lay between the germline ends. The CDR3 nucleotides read TGTGCCAGCAGCCTCAGGCAGGGGAAGGGGACTGAAGCTTTCTTT. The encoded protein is CASSLRQGKGTEAFF.

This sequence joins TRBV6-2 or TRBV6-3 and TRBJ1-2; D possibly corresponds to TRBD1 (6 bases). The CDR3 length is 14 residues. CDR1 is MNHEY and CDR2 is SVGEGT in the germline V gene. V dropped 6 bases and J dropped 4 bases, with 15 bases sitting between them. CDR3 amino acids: CASSRGGGPYGYTF. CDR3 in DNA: TGTGCCAGCAGCAGGGGCGGGGGTCCCTATGGCTACACCTTC.

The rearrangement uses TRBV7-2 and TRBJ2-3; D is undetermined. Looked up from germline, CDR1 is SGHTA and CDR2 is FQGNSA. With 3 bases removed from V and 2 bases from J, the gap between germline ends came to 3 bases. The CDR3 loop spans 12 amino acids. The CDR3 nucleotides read TGTGCCAGCAGCTTCGTCACAGATACGCAGTATTTT. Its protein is CASSFVTDTQYF.

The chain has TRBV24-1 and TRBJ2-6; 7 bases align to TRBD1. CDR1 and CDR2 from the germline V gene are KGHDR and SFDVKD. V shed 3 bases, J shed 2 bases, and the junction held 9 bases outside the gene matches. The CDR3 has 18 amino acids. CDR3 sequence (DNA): TGTGCCACCAGTGATGCTGACAGGGCGTTAGCTGGGGCCAACGTCCTGACTTTC. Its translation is CATSDADRALAGANVLTF.

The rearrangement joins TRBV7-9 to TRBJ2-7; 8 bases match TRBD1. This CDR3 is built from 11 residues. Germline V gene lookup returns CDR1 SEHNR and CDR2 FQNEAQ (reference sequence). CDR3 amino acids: CVGQGAYEQYF. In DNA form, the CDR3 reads TGTGTCGGACAGGGTGCCTACGAGCAGTACTTC.

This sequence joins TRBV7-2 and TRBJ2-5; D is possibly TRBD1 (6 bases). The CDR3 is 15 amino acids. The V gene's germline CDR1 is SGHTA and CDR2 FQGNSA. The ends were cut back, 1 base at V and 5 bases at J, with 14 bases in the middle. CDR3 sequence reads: CASSLGSGAIETQYF. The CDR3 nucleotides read TGTGCCAGCAGCTTAGGATCAGGGGCGATCGAGACCCAGTACTTC.

CDR3 bases: TGCAGCGTTTACAGGGAGGGGAACTATGGCTACACCTTC. This gives the protein CSVYREGNYGYTF. This rearrangement joins TRBV29-1 to TRBJ1-2, with a weak D call TRBD1 (6 bases). Germline V gene sequence: CDR1 SQVTM, CDR2 ANQGSEA. The V gene lost 5 bases and the J gene lost 2 bases, with 12 bases spanning the gap. CDR3 length: 13 residues.

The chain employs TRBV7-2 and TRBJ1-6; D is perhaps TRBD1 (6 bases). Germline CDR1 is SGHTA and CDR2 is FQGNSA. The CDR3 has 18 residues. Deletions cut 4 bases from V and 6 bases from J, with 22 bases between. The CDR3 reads CASSSGGGGAVPNSPLHF. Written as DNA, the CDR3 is TGTGCCAGCAGCTCCGGTGGGGGGGGCGCTGTACCTAATTCACCCCTCCACTTT.

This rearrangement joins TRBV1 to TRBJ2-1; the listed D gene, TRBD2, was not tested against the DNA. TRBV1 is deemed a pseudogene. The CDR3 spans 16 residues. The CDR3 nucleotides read TGCACCAGCACCCGGACTAGCGGGAGGGGAGACAATGAGCAGTTCTTC. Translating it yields CTSTRTSGRGDNEQFF.

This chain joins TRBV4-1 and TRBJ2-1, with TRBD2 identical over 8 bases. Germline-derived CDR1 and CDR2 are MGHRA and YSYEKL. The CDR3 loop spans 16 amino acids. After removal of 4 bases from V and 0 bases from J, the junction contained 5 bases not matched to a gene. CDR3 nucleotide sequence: TGCGCCAGCAGCCCGCTAAGCGGGAGCTCCTACAATGAGCAGTTCTTC. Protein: CASSPLSGSSYNEQFF.

The CDR3 here is CASSIDRKPTGTRNYGYTF. The CDR3 coding sequence is TGTGCCAGTAGTATAGATCGCAAACCGACAGGGACCCGTAACTATGGCTACACCTTC. This sequence joins TRBV19 and TRBJ1-2, with 7 bases fitting TRBD1. The CDR3 consists of 19 residues. The J segment lost 1 base and the V segment lost 0 bases, leaving 14 bases of the junction unmatched. The germline V gene encodes CDR1 LNHDA and CDR2 SQIVND (reference sequence).

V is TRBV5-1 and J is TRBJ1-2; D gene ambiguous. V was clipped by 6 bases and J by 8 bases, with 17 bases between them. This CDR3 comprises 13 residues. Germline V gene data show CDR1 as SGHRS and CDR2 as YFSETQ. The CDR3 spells CASMRQPSLGYTF. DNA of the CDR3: TGCGCCAGCATGAGGCAGCCCTCTTTGGGCTACACCTTC.

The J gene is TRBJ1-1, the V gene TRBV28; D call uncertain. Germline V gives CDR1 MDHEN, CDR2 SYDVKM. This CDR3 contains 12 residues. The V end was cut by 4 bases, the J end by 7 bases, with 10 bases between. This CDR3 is CASSSLRGEAFF. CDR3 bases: TGTGCCAGCAGTTCTCTTCGGGGTGAAGCTTTCTTT.

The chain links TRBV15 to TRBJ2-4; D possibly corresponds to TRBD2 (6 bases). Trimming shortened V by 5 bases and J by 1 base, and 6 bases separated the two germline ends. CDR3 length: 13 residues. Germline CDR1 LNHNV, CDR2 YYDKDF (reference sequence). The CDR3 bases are TGTGCCACCAGCCGGGGGGCCAAAAACATTCAGTACTTC. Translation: CATSRGAKNIQYF.

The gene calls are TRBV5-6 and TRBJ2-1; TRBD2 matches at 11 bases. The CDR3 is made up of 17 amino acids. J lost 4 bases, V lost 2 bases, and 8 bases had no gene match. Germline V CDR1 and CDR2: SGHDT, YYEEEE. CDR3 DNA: TGTGCCAGCAGCTTAGCCTTACTAGCGGGAGCATACAATGAGCAGTTCTTC. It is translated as CASSLALLAGAYNEQFF.

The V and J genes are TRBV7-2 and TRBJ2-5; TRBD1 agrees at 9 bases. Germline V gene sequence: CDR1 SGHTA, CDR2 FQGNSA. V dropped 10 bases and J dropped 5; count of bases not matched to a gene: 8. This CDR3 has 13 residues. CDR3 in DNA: TGTGCCATCATACAGGGGGCGGGGGAGACCCAGTACTTC. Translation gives CAIIQGAGETQYF.

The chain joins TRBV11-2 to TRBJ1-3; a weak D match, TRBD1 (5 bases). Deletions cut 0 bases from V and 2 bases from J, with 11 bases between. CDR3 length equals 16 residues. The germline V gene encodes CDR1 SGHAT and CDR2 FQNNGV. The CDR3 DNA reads TGTGCCAGCAGCTTAGATAGGACCAGGGCTGGAAACACCATATATTTT. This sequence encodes CASSLDRTRAGNTIYF. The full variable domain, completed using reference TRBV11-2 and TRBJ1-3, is EAGVAQSPRYKIIEKRQSVAFWCNPISGHATLYWYQQILGQGPKLLIQFQNNGVVDDSQLPKDRFSAERLKGVDSTLKIQPAKLEDSAVYLCASSLDRTRAGNTIYFGEGSWLTVV.

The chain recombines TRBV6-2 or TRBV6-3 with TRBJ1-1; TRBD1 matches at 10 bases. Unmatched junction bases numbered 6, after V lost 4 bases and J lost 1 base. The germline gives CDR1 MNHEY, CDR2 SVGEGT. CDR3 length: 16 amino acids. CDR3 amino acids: CASSSPGQGTNTEAFF. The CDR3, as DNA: TGTGCCAGCAGTTCACCGGGACAGGGGACGAACACTGAAGCTTTCTTT.

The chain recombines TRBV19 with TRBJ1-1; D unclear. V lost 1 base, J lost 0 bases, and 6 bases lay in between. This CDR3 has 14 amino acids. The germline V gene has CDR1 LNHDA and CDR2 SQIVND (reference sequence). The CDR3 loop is CASSIVVMNTEAFF. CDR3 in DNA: TGTGCCAGTAGTATAGTAGTTATGAACACTGAAGCTTTCTTT.

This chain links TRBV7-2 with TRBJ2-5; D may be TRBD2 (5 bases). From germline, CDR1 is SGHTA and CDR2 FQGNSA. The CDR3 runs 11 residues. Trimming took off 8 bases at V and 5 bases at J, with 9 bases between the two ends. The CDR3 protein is CASGRRETQYF. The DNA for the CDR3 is TGTGCCAGCGGAAGGAGGGAGACCCAGTACTTC.

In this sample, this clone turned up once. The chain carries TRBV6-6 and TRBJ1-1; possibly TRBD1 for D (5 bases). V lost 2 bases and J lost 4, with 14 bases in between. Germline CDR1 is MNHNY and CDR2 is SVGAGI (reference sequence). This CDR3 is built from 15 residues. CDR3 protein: CASSYHLGGGTEAFF. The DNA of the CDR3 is TGTGCCAGCAGTTACCACCTTGGGGGGGGCACTGAAGCTTTCTTT.

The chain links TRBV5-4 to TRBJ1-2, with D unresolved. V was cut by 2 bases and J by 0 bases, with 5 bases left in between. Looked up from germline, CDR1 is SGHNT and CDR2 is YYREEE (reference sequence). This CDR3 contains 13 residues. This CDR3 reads CASSLETNYGYTF. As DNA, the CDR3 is TGTGCCAGCAGCTTAGAGACTAACTATGGCTACACCTTC.

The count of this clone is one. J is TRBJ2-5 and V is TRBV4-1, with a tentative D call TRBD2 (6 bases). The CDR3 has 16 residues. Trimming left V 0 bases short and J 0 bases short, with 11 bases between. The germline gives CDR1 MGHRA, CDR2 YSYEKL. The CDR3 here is CASSQEPGLYQETQYF. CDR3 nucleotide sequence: TGCGCCAGCAGCCAAGAGCCGGGACTCTACCAAGAGACCCAGTACTTC.

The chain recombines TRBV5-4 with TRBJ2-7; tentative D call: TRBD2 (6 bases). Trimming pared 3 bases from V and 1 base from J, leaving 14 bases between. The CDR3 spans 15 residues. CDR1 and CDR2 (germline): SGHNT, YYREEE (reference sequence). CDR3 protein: CASSSGTGLSYEQYF. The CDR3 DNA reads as TGTGCCAGCAGCTCGGGGACGGGACTTTCCTACGAGCAGTACTTC.

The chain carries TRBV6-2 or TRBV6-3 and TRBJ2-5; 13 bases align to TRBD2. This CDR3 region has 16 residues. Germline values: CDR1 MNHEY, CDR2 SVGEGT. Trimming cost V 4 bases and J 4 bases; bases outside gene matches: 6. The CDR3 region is CASSWTSGGNRETQYF. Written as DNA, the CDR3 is TGTGCCAGCAGTTGGACTAGCGGGGGTAACCGAGAGACCCAGTACTTC.